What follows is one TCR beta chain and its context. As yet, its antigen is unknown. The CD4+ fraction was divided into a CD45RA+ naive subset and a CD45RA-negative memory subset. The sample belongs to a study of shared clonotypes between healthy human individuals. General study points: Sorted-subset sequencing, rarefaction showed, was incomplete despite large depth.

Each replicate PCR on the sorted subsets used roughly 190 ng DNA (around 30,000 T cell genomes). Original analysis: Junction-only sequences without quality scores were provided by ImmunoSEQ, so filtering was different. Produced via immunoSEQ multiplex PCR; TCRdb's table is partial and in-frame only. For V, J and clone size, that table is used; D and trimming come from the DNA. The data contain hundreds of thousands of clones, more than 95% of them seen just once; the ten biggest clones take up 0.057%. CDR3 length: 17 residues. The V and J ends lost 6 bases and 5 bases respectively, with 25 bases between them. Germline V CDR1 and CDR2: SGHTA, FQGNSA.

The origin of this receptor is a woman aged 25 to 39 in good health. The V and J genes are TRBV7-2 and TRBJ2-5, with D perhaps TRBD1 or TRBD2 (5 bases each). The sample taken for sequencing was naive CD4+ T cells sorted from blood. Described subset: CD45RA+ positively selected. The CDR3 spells CASRIVGAGSAAETQYF. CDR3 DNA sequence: TGTGCCAGCAGGATCGTCGGGGCGGGTTCGGCGGCGGAGACCCAGTACTTC.